This T cell receptor beta chain emerged from a study of ipilimumab plus nivolumab after autologous stem cell transplantation. Study-wide results and caveats: TCR repertoire, Treg phenotype and gut microbiota reportedly support more study of this approach.

Patients got ipilimumab 1 mg/kg beginning 14 to 28 days post-transplant. Generated by immunoSEQ multiplex PCR, the TCRdb table keeps only in-frame clones and is missing some. The table has tens of thousands of clones, about 82% seen once. As to this clone: As yet, its antigen is unknown.

Germline CDR1 is ENHRY and CDR2 is SYGVKD. V dropped 4 bases and J dropped 6 bases, with 12 bases sitting between them. CDR3 size: 13 residues. This rearrangement joins TRBV10-3 to TRBJ1-1; D gene uncertain. The origin of this receptor is a male donor with diffuse large B-cell lymphoma. The specimen comprised PBMCs, sampled in a trial of ipilimumab plus nivolumab as post-transplant consolidation. CDR3 DNA: TGTGCCATCAGTGCAATTCGGGATGCTGAAGCTTTCTTT. Translating gives CAISAIRDAEAFF.